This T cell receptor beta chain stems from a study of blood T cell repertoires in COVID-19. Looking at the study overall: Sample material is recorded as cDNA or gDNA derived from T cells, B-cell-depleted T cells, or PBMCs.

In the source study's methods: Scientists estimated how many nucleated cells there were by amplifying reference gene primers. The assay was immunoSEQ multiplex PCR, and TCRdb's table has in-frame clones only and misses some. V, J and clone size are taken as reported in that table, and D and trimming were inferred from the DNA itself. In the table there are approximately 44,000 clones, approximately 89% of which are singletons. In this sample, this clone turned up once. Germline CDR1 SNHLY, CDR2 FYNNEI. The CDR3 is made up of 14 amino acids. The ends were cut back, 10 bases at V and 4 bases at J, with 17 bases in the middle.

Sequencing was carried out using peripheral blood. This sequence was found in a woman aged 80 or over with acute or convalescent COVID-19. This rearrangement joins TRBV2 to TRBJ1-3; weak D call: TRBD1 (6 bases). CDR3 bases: TGTGCCACCGCACAGGGCGCGGCGGGAAACACCATATATTTT. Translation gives CATAQGAAGNTIYF.